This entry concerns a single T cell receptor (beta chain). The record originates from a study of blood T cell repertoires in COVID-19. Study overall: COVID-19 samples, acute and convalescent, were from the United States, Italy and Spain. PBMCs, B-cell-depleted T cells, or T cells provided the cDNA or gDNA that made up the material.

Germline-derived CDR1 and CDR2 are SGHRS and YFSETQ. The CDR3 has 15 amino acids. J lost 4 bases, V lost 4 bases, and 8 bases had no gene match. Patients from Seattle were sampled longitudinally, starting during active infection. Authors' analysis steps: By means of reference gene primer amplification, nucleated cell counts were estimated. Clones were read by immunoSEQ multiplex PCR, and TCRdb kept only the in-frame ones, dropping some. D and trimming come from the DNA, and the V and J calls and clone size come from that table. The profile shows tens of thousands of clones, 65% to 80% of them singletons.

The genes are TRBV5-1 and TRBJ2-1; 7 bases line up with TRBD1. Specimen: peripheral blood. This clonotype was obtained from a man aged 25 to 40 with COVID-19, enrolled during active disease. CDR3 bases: TGCGCCAGCAGCGAAGACAGGGTATTATACAATGAGCAGTTCTTC. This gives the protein CASSEDRVLYNEQFF.